This is a list of T cell receptor beta chains from one sample in a study of vaccination effects on CD4 cells after COVID-19. The antigens these receptors bind are not known. The protocol was immunoSEQ multiplex PCR, while the TCRdb copy is restricted to in-frame clones and leaves out a portion. The table records about 54,000 clones, around 86% of them present only once. This specimen was CD4+ T cells from PBMCs cultured with HCoV-229E spike peptides, taken before COVID-19 vaccination. The receptors stem from a human donor who received a COVID-19 vaccine. Both conserved end residues are part of each CDR3. A D gene is named only where the DNA matches it firmly. Clone size is stated in some rows and not others, as once, few, many or a class when expanded.

>TRBV9|NA|TRBJ1-3|TRBD1
TGTGCCAGCAGCCCTCACCTCGGGACAGGGGGTCTATACACCATATATTTT
CASSPHLGTGGLYTIYF
>TRBV28|NA|TRBJ1-1|NA
TGTGCCAGCAGCCGCACAGGGTTTGTTGAAGCTTTCTTT
CASSRTGFVEAFF
>TRBV7-8|few|TRBJ2-3|NA
TGTGCCAGCAGTCCGGGGGCTCGGAAGCAGTATTTT
CASSPGARKQYF
>TRBV12-5|NA|TRBJ2-1|TRBD1
TGTGCTAGCCAGGGGGCCCCTTACAATGAGCAGTTCTTC
CASQGAPYNEQFF
>TRBV2|NA|TRBJ1-5|NA
TGTGCCAGCAGTGAAGACCATAGGTACAATCAGCCCCAGCATTTT
CASSEDHRYNQPQHF
>TRBV7-2|once|TRBJ2-3|TRBD2
TGTGCCAGCAGCTTTCGCGGGGGGGCTAGGGATACGCAGTATTTT
CASSFRGGARDTQYF
>TRBV2|few|TRBJ2-2|NA
TGTGCCAGCACAATACTTGGCGCCGGGGAGCTGTTTTTT
CASTILGAGELFF
>TRBV27|once|TRBJ1-5|NA
TGTGCCAGCAGTCCCTCGGTGGCGGCGATCAATCAGCCCCAGCATTTT
CASSPSVAAINQPQHF
>TRBV5-1|NA|TRBJ2-5|NA
TGCGCCAGCAGCGACAGGTCCCAAGAGACCCAGTACTTC
CASSDRSQETQYF
>TRBV5-1|NA|TRBJ2-2|NA
TGCGCCAGCAGCTTGACAGTCACCGGGGAGCTGTTTTTT
CASSLTVTGELFF
>TRBV11-3|NA|TRBJ2-1|TRBD2
TGTGCCAGCAGCGGGACTAGCGGGGGGGCATTTGGCAATGAGCAGTTCTTC
CASSGTSGGAFGNEQFF
>TRBV6-5|NA|TRBJ2-2|NA
TGTGCCAGCAGTTCTCTGGAGGGCGGGGAGCTGTTTTTT
CASSSLEGGELFF
>TRBV25-1|NA|TRBJ1-6|NA
TGTGCCAGCAGTGAATATATGGGGTCCGATTCACCCCTCCACTTT
CASSEYMGSDSPLHF
>TRBV4-3|NA|TRBJ1-5|NA
TGCGCCAGCAGCCAAGATCGGGCAGGGACCTTCGGCAATCAGCCCCAGCATTTT
CASSQDRAGTFGNQPQHF
>TRBV7-9|NA|TRBJ1-6|NA
TGTGCCAGCAGCTTACCAACCGGGGAGCTTGGTTCACCCCTCCACTTT
CASSLPTGELGSPLHF
>TRBV6-5|NA|TRBJ2-5|TRBD1
TGTGCCAGCGTCTGGACAGGCCAAGAGACCCAGTACTTC
CASVWTGQETQYF
>TRBV19|NA|TRBJ2-1|TRBD1
TGTGCCAGTAGCAACGAAGGCACAAACAGGGGACAGCAGTTCTTC
CASSNEGTNRGQQFF
>TRBV5-1|once|TRBJ1-2|NA
TGCGCCAGCAGCTTGGGAGGGGATGGTGGCTACACCTTC
CASSLGGDGGYTF
>TRBV3-1/TRBV3-2|NA|TRBJ1-1|NA
TGTGCCAGCAGCCAAGTTTCCCAGCTCGAAGCTTTCTTT
CASSQVSQLEAFF
>TRBV24-1|NA|TRBJ1-1|NA
TGTGCCACCAGTGATGGGGCGAACACTGAAGCTTTCTTT
CATSDGANTEAFF
>TRBV7-8|NA|TRBJ2-3|TRBD1
TGTGCCAGCAGCTCCCGACAGGGGCTCACAGATACGCAGTATTTT
CASSSRQGLTDTQYF